The T cell receptor beta chain described here comes from a study of blood T cell repertoires in COVID-19 (dated by TCRdb to the early 2020s). Some background on the complete study: Collaborator samples came from the United States, Italy and Spain and covered acute and convalescent phases of COVID-19. The material from the prospective study consisted of cDNA or gDNA derived from T cells, B-cell-depleted T cells, or PBMCs. A freely available public database, intended as a resource for researchers studying the immune response to SARS-CoV-2, is where the repertoires were released. The sample metadata nearly always contained a de-identified subject ID, COVID-19 status, age in years and sex. Where available, HLA class I and class II types were obtained from metadata supplied by the sample provider rather than from assay-based typing. The samples were drawn from two sources: the first 160 participants of the ongoing ImmuneRACE study, and 1,254 subjects contributed by 6 global collaborators. The dataset comprised deeply sampled blood TCRbeta repertoires from subjects exposed to, actively infected with, or recovered from COVID-19. The study at large found these results: The quantity of clinical and demographic metadata differed by source and by participant and was supplied without curation.

The immunoSEQ Assay, a bias-controlled multiplex PCR, was used to amplify TCRbeta CDR3 regions from genomic DNA. As for the authors' bioinformatics: The number of nucleated cells in each sample was estimated from the amplification of reference gene primers within the assay. To quantify the absolute abundance of each unique TCRbeta CDR3 rearrangement, sequence reads were collapsed and filtered. For each sample, productive Simpson clonality was calculated as the square root of Simpson's diversity index over productive rearrangements. Sourced from immuneACCESS, this table was stored by TCRdb with only in-frame sequences that have V and J called. A share of the clones is absent; for the studies checked, an unresolved V gene accounts for under half, and the remainder has no known explanation. V, J and clone size derive from that table, while D and trimming were established from the DNA sequence. In all, the sample holds 200,000 to 300,000 clones, and more than 85% of those were seen once. The top ten clonotypes cover approximately 4.2% of the sample.

V is clipped by 0 bases and J by 7 bases, and the sequence between their germline boundaries is 16 bases long. Taken from the germline V gene, the CDR1 and CDR2 loops are SGHNT and YENEEA. The cysteine opens and the phenylalanine closes a CDR3 of 16 amino acids. Left in the record is the CDR3 DNA by itself, 48 bases read in frame from the first base. Concerning this clone: Its specific antigen is unknown. No much larger clone exists at a distance of one base, and base qualities are not known.

In the prospective study, participants were roughly 18 to 89 years old, resided in about two dozen geographic areas of the United States, and were enrolled through a virtual design. In the prospective study, participants were assigned to cohorts based on the clinical history participants reported in a screening survey and a study questionnaire. ImmuneRACE Cohort 3 recovered participants were defined by two consecutive negative NP/OP PCR tests, healthcare professional clearance, or symptom resolution. Each participant in the prospective study had whole blood, serum and a nasopharyngeal or oropharyngeal swab collected by mobile phlebotomists. Participants in the prospective study had the option to provide additional blood draws and questionnaires over a roughly 2-month period. Prospective study blood samples were shipped either frozen or at room temperature before DNA extraction.

The receptor's source is a woman under 40 who had recovered from COVID-19. Recombination joined TRBV11-3 with TRBJ2-1, with TRBD2 tentatively as D gene (6 bases match). Source material: PBMCs or T cells enriched from blood (not recorded which). The CDR3 protein: CASSLEGRAGTNEQFF. The nucleotides read TGTGCCAGCAGCTTAGAGGGCAGGGCGGGAACTAATGAGCAGTTCTTC.